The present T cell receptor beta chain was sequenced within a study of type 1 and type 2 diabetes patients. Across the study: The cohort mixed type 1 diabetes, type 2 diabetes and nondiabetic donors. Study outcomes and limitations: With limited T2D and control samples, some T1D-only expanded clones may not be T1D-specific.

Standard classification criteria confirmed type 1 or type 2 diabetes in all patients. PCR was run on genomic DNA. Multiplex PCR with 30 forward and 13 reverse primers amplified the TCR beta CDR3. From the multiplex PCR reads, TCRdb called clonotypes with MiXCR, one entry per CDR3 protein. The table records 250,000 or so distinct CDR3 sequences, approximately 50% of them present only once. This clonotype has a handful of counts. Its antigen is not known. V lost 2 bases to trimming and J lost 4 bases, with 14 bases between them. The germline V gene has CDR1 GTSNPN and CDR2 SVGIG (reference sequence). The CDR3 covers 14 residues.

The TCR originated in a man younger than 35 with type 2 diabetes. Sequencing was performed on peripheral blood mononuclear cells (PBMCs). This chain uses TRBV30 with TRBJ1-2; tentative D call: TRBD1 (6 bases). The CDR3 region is CAWSTTGSGYGYTF. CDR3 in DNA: TGTGCCTGGAGTACGACAGGATCTGGCTATGGCTACACCTTC.